A single sample gave rise to the 7 T cell receptor beta chains below, sequenced in a study of identical twins (dated by TCRdb to about 2016). Library method: 5' RACE. Sequenced on an Illumina HiSeq 2000. TCRdb reprocessing: public reads trimmed at Q25 with fastp, clones called with MiXCR, in-frame beta chains kept. For every CDR3 protein sequence, its rows merge into one entry that carries the most common genes and DNA. A total of 1.5 million to 2 million distinct CDR3 sequences appear in this sample, under 35% of them only once. The ten largest clonotypes hold approximately 0.25% of the sample. Specimen: cord blood. The source of these receptors is a newborn girl in good health.

J is TRBJ2-4 and V is TRBV6-5; 8 bases match TRBD2. Looked up from germline, CDR1 is MNHEY and CDR2 is SVGAGI. V dropped 2 bases and J dropped 7; count of bases not matched to a gene: 4. This CDR3 spans 14 amino acids. The CDR3 DNA sequence: TGTGCCAGCAGTTACACGGGGGGGGTGAACATTCAGTACTTC. Its protein is CASSYTGGVNIQYF.

This clonotype was observed a few times. This sequence joins TRBV20-1 and TRBJ2-1; TRBD2 agrees at 8 bases. CDR3 length equals 17 residues. CDR1 is DFQATT and CDR2 is SNEGSKA in the germline V gene (reference sequence). With 2 bases clipped from V and 4 bases from J, the junction kept 13 bases outside the gene matches. The CDR3 coding sequence is TGCAGTGCTAGAAGGGGGGAAGGAGCGGGAGCATACAATGAGCAGTTCTTC. Its protein product is CSARRGEGAGAYNEQFF.

Ten or more counts support this clonotype. The chain links TRBV7-2 to TRBJ1-2; D is undetermined. Trimming left V 6 bases short and J 4 bases short, with 12 bases between. The germline gives CDR1 SGHTA, CDR2 FQGNSA. CDR3 length: 13 residues. The CDR3: CASSLDGSYGYTF. The CDR3 bases are TGTGCCAGCAGTCTCGACGGTTCCTATGGCTACACCTTC.

On this clonotype itself: At one end, the junction sequence differs from germline, possibly due to a read error. The gene calls are TRBV6-1 and TRBJ2-7; TRBD1 matches 7 bases. Germline CDR1 reads MNHNS; CDR2 reads SASEGT. The CDR3 contains 15 residues. The CDR3 spells CAGSEPPDRVYEQYF. Written as DNA, the CDR3 is TGTGCCGGCAGTGAACCCCCCGACAGGGTATACGAGCAGTACTTC.

This clonotype was seen a few times. The chain is built from TRBV24-1 and TRBJ2-1; D unclear. There are 14 residues in the CDR3. CDR1 and CDR2 (germline): KGHDR, SFDVKD. The V gene lost 0 bases and the J gene lost 7 bases, with 9 bases spanning the gap. The DNA of the CDR3 is TGTGCCACCAGTGATTTGAAAGCGCCGAATGAGCAGTTCTTC. This codes for CATSDLKAPNEQFF.

This clonotype was seen a handful of times. The rearrangement joins TRBV3-1 to TRBJ2-3; D gene ambiguous. Germline V gives CDR1 LGHDT, CDR2 YNNKEL (reference sequence). Trimming shortened V by 1 base and J by 6 bases, and 5 bases separated the two germline ends. The CDR3 extends over 12 amino acids. CDR3 loop: CASSQAVDTQYF. The CDR3 bases are TGTGCCAGCAGCCAAGCCGTGGATACGCAGTATTTT.

This clonotype was detected only a few times. This chain joins TRBV14 and TRBJ2-7; maybe TRBD1 (6 bases). V was cut by 3 bases and J by 1 base, with 28 bases left in between. Germline V lookup: CDR1 SGHDN, CDR2 FVKESK. CDR3 length equals 20 residues. Here the CDR3 DNA reads TGTGCCAGCAGCCACACTCGAAACCTAAAGACCGGGACACCTTCCTACGAGCAGTACTTC. Amino acids: CASSHTRNLKTGTPSYEQYF. Full variable domain (missing parts from reference TRBV14 and TRBJ2-7): EAGVTQFPSHSVIEKGQTVTLRCDPISGHDNLYWYRRVMGKEIKFLLHFVKESKQDESGMPNNRFLAERTGGTYSTLKVQPAELEDSGVYFCASSHTRNLKTGTPSYEQYFGPGTRLTVT.